This TCR beta chain was documented in a study of blood T cell repertoires in COVID-19. As for the study in general: The samples span acute and convalescent COVID-19 from the United States, Italy and Spain.

As originally analysed: Scientists estimated how many nucleated cells there were by amplifying reference gene primers. Repertoires were generated with immunoSEQ multiplex PCR, while TCRdb's copy carries only in-frame clones and drops some. That table supplies the V and J calls and clone size; D and trimming were determined from the DNA. The sample gives approximately 300,000 clones, around 83% of which show up once; approximately 1.1% is in the top ten. Sequencing was done on a sample of peripheral blood. This TCR was sampled from a woman aged 50 to 60 with acute or convalescent COVID-19.

CDR3 loop: CASSPSGGAKQPQHF. CDR3 in DNA: TGTGCCAGCAGCCCGTCCGGGGGGGCAAAACAGCCCCAGCATTTT. The chain employs TRBV2 and TRBJ1-5, with a weak D call TRBD1 (6 bases). The CDR3 is made up of 15 amino acids. The germline V gene encodes CDR1 SNHLY and CDR2 FYNNEI. V gave up 6 bases and J gave up 7 bases, with 19 bases separating them.